This passage covers 21 T cell receptor beta chains from one sample sequenced in a study of beta chain features in type 1 diabetes. Study results and limitations: In all four CD4+ subsets, TCRB CDR3 length was significantly, moderately reduced in type 1 diabetes.

Expressed TCRB transcripts got sequenced, as all isolated RNA was reverse transcribed. TCRdb's copy holds only in-frame clones and misses some; the assay was immunoSEQ multiplex PCR. The sample comprises around 30,000 clones, around 60% of which are singletons, and 2% to 3% rests with the top ten. Their antigens are not known. The specimen sequenced was Tregs from blood. The receptors were gathered from a woman aged 25 to 39 with type 1 diabetes.

This chain links TRBV18 with TRBJ2-5; TRBD2 matches 8 bases. The CDR3 loop spans 15 amino acids. Germline lookup yields CDR1 KGHSH and CDR2 LQKENI. V was clipped by 3 bases and J by 3 bases; unmatched bases: 6. The CDR3 DNA follows: TGTGCCAGCTCACCCCCCTCGGGAGGGGAAGAGACCCAGTACTTC. It codes for CASSPPSGGEETQYF.

The chain joins TRBV7-9 to TRBJ1-6; 7 bases match TRBD1. The CDR3 is made up of 14 amino acids. V lost 6 bases, J lost 7 bases, and 6 bases stayed unmatched. Germline V gene data show CDR1 as SEHNR and CDR2 as FQNEAQ (reference sequence). The CDR3 here is CASRWTGANSPLHF. The CDR3 DNA is TGTGCCAGCAGGTGGACAGGAGCGAATTCACCCCTCCACTTT. The complete variable domain, with remaining parts taken from reference TRBV7-9 and TRBJ1-6, reads DTGVSQNPRHKITKRGQNVTFRCDPISEHNRLYWYRQTLGQGPEFLTYFQNEAQLEKSRLLSDRFSAERPKGSFSTLEIQRTEQGDSAMYLCASRWTGANSPLHFGNGTRLTVT.

The rearrangement links TRBV7-9 to TRBJ1-1; the match to TRBD1 covers 9 bases. After removal of 0 bases from V and 0 bases from J, the junction contained 2 bases not matched to a gene. Germline assignment: CDR1 SEHNR and CDR2 FQNEAQ (reference sequence). This CDR3 is 16 amino acids long. This chain's CDR3 is CASSLAGTGLNTEAFF. The DNA of the CDR3 is TGTGCCAGCAGCTTAGCGGGGACAGGGTTGAACACTGAAGCTTTCTTT.

This clone was counted only a few times. This chain uses TRBV2 with TRBJ1-6; 7 nucleotides align to TRBD1. Germline lookup yields CDR1 SNHLY and CDR2 FYNNEI. The CDR3 consists of 13 residues. Trimming took 9 bases from V and 7 from J; bases not matched to a gene: 6. CDR3 nucleotides: TGTGCCAGTTCGGGACAGCGGAATTCACCCCTCCACTTT. This gives the protein CASSGQRNSPLHF.

The sample holds a few counts of this clone. V gene TRBV4-1 combines with J gene TRBJ2-5; D is undetermined. Trimming pared 0 bases from V and 2 bases from J, leaving 13 bases between. CDR1 is MGHRA, CDR2 YSYEKL, per germline. This CDR3 is 16 amino acids long. The CDR3 spells CASSQDYGVRQETQYF. In DNA, the CDR3 is TGCGCCAGCAGCCAAGATTATGGCGTCAGGCAAGAGACCCAGTACTTC.

V and J are TRBV19 and TRBJ1-2, with D unresolved. This CDR3 has 14 residues. CDR1 and CDR2 (germline): LNHDA, SQIVND (reference sequence). V was clipped by 5 bases and J by 5 bases, with 15 bases between them. CDR3 nucleotide sequence: TGTGCCAGTAGTGGTCGACACCCCCTTTATGGCTACACCTTC. Translation: CASSGRHPLYGYTF.

The V call is TRBV30, the J call TRBJ1-2; tentatively, D is TRBD1 (5 bases). The germline V and J ends were trimmed by 5 bases and 8 bases, with 9 bases remaining between them. There are 10 residues in the CDR3. Germline V CDR1 and CDR2: GTSNPN, SVGIG (reference sequence). The chain's CDR3 is CAWGSGGYTF. CDR3 DNA: TGTGCCTGGGGATCAGGGGGCTACACCTTC.

The chain couples TRBV6-5 to TRBJ2-3; D perhaps matches TRBD1 (5 bases). Trimming left V 2 bases short and J 5 bases short, with 11 bases between. This CDR3 spans 14 amino acids. Per germline, CDR1 MNHEY and CDR2 SVGAGI. The CDR3 here is CASSYGPGIDTQYF. CDR3 DNA: TGTGCCAGCAGTTACGGGCCAGGGATAGATACGCAGTATTTT.

In its sample, this clone is medium-sized. This chain links TRBV29-1 with TRBJ2-2; 8 bases align to TRBD2. The CDR3 has 13 amino acids. The germline CDR1 and CDR2 sequences are SQVTM and ANQGSEA. The ends lost 0 bases at V and 7 bases at J; junction bases unmatched: 1. CDR3 nucleotide sequence: TGCAGCGTTGAAGACGGGACTAGCGGGGAGCTGTTTTTT. It is translated as CSVEDGTSGELFF.

A single count supports this clone. The rearrangement uses TRBV25-1 and TRBJ2-1; D not resolved. The CDR3 spans 12 residues. CDR1 and CDR2 (germline): MGHDK, SYGVNS. Trimming removed 7 bases from V and 12 bases from J, with 16 bases in between. The CDR3 sequence: CASITTLGGQFF. The CDR3 DNA follows: TGTGCCAGCATCACGACTCTGGGTGGGCAGTTCTTC.

This chain joins TRBV7-8 and TRBJ1-1; D is unclear. Looked up from germline, CDR1 is SGHVS and CDR2 is FQNEAQ. The V and J ends lost 1 base and 1 base respectively, with 13 bases between them. CDR3 size: 16 residues. The CDR3 region is CASSLVPSRRNTEAFF. CDR3 nucleotide sequence: TGTGCCAGCAGCTTAGTTCCGTCTCGGAGGAACACTGAAGCTTTCTTT.

This chain joins TRBV11-3 and TRBJ2-7; D is ambiguous. CDR1 and CDR2 (germline): SGHNT, YENEEA. With 0 bases removed from V and 0 bases from J, the gap between germline ends came to 9 bases. The CDR3 contains 15 residues. Here the CDR3 DNA reads TGTGCCAGCAGCTTAGAGGCGGCGTCCTCCTACGAGCAGTACTTC. Protein: CASSLEAASSYEQYF.

The rearrangement links TRBV5-1 to TRBJ2-5, with TRBD1 matching over 7 bases. The CDR3 totals 14 residues. Germline-derived CDR1 and CDR2 are SGHRS and YFSETQ. After removal of 4 bases from V and 0 bases from J, the junction contained 3 bases not matched to a gene. The CDR3: CASSLQGNQETQYF. The CDR3 bases are TGCGCCAGCAGCCTACAGGGGAACCAAGAGACCCAGTACTTC.

Worth noting for this clone: This same CDR3 is encoded by further DNA sequences in the sample. This chain connects TRBV2 to TRBJ1-2; D may be TRBD1 (5 bases). Germline V gene sequence: CDR1 SNHLY, CDR2 FYNNEI. The length of the CDR3 is 18 residues. Trimming left V 6 bases short and J 6 bases short, with 29 bases between. The CDR3 protein is CASSAGGSWGGIFDGYTF. The DNA for the CDR3 is TGTGCCAGCAGCGCCGGGGGGTCCTGGGGGGGGATTTTCGATGGCTACACCTTC.

This clone was seen more than once but under ten times. The CDR3 loop reads CASSSLREGRDTEAFF. The CDR3 DNA reads as TGTGCCAGCAGCAGTCTGAGAGAAGGGCGGGACACTGAAGCTTTCTTT. This sequence joins TRBV21-1 and TRBJ1-1. TRBV21-1 is recorded as a pseudogene. This CDR3 is 16 amino acids long.

This chain links TRBV19 with TRBJ2-4; 9 nucleotides line up with TRBD1. Germline CDR1 LNHDA, CDR2 SQIVND (reference sequence). The V and J ends lost 2 bases and 9 bases, in that order; junction bases with no gene match: 5. The CDR3 loop spans 14 amino acids. The CDR3 DNA follows: TGTGCCAGTAGTATATCACAGGGGGCACTCATTCAGTACTTC. This gives the protein CASSISQGALIQYF.

The chain joins TRBV18 to TRBJ2-3; D call uncertain. Germline CDR1 reads KGHSH; CDR2 reads LQKENI. CDR3 length: 13 amino acids. Between the trimmed V and J ends, which lost 0 bases and 10 bases, there was a span of 11 bases. The CDR3 nucleotides read TGTGCCAGCTCACCACCGAGTACTCAGGCGCAGTATTTT. Its protein is CASSPPSTQAQYF.

This chain connects TRBV27 to TRBJ2-4; 10 nucleotides match TRBD2. This CDR3 comprises 15 residues. With V trimmed by 5 bases and J by 9 bases, 10 bases remained unmatched. The V gene's germline CDR1 is MNHEY and CDR2 SMNVEV (reference sequence). CDR3 bases: TGTGCCAGCAGTCCAGCGGGAGGGCCGATTATCATTCAGTACTTC. Protein product: CASSPAGGPIIIQYF.

V and J are TRBV7-3 and TRBJ2-1, with a weak D call TRBD2 (6 bases). This CDR3 is built from 16 residues. The V gene's germline CDR1 is SGHTA and CDR2 FQGTGA. V dropped 2 bases and J dropped 0 bases, with 11 bases sitting between them. The CDR3 region is CASSLVGGLSYNEQFF. In DNA, the CDR3 is TGTGCCAGCAGCTTAGTGGGGGGACTCTCCTACAATGAGCAGTTCTTC.

A single count supports this clone. The V and J genes are TRBV7-8 and TRBJ2-1, with 9 bases aligning to TRBD2. This CDR3 region has 15 residues. Trimming took 5 bases from V and 4 from J; bases not matched to a gene: 6. Germline CDR1 SGHVS, CDR2 FQNEAQ. CDR3 sequence reads: CASSRVAGVYNEQFF. The CDR3 coding sequence is TGTGCCAGCAGCAGAGTAGCGGGAGTGTACAATGAGCAGTTCTTC. The complete variable domain, with remaining parts taken from reference TRBV7-8 and TRBJ2-1, reads GAGVSQSPRYKVAKRGQDVALRCDPISGHVSLFWYQQALGQGPEFLTYFQNEAQLDKSGLPSDRFFAERPEGSVSTLKIQRTQQEDSAVYLCASSRVAGVYNEQFFGPGTRLTVL.

The V call is TRBV9, the J call TRBJ1-3; D possibly corresponds to TRBD1 (6 bases). Per the germline V gene, CDR1 is SGDLS and CDR2 is YYNGEE. The CDR3 loop spans 16 amino acids. Trimming took 3 bases from V and 4 from J, leaving 17 bases between them. The CDR3, as DNA: TGTGCCAGCAGCGATCTACAGGGAGTTCCGGGAAACACCATATATTTT. Amino acids: CASSDLQGVPGNTIYF. The full variable domain, with the rest looked up from reference TRBV9 and TRBJ1-3, is DSGVTQTPKHLITATGQRVTLRCSPRSGDLSVYWYQQSLDQGLQFLIQYYNGEERAKGNILERFSAQQFPDLHSELNLSSLELGDSALYFCASSDLQGVPGNTIYFGEGSWLTVV.